Each of the 14 T cell receptor beta chains below was sequenced from the same sample in a study of T cell changes during pregnancy in multiple sclerosis. Profiled with immunoSEQ multiplex PCR; TCRdb holds only in-frame clones, not every one. This table has 60,000 to 90,000 clones, around 93% appearing once. The specimen was peripheral blood, collected after pregnancy. Receptor source: a female donor in good health, enrolled as a control in a pregnancy study.

The table lists this clone with a count of one. The J gene is TRBJ2-3, the V gene TRBV6-5; weak D call: TRBD2 (6 bases). The germline V gene has CDR1 MNHEY and CDR2 SVGAGI. This CDR3 has 15 amino acids. Trimming left V 5 bases short and J 1 base short, with 13 bases between. DNA of the CDR3: TGTGCCAGCAGTCGATTCACGGGAGGCACAGATACGCAGTATTTT. Its translation is CASSRFTGGTDTQYF.

The V call is TRBV28, the J call TRBJ2-3; 8 bases fit TRBD2. There are 15 residues in the CDR3. CDR1 is MDHEN and CDR2 is SYDVKM in the germline V gene. With 6 bases clipped from V and 4 bases from J, the junction kept 9 bases outside the gene matches. The chain's CDR3 is CASRGSGAGADTQYF. The CDR3 region has the DNA TGTGCCAGCAGGGGAAGCGGAGCGGGGGCAGATACGCAGTATTTT.

This clone showed up just once. The chain is built from TRBV5-1 and TRBJ2-7, with D possibly matching TRBD1 (6 bases). The CDR3 spans 14 residues. Germline values: CDR1 SGHRS, CDR2 YFSETQ. The germline V and J ends were trimmed by 4 bases and 7 bases, with 18 bases remaining between them. The CDR3, as DNA: TGCGCCAGCAGCATTCGACAGGAGTCAGGGGAGCAGTACTTC. Protein product: CASSIRQESGEQYF.

The V call is TRBV5-8, the J call TRBJ2-1, with 9 bases identical to TRBD2. CDR3 length equals 15 residues. Trimming took 4 bases from V and 3 from J; bases not matched to a gene: 5. Germline V gene data show CDR1 as SGHTS and CDR2 as YDEGEE. Here the CDR3 reads CASSHGTSSYNEQFF. CDR3 sequence (DNA): TGTGCCAGCAGCCACGGGACTAGCAGCTACAATGAGCAGTTCTTC.

The chain recombines TRBV18 with TRBJ2-3, with D possibly TRBD2 on 5 matching bases. CDR1 and CDR2 from the germline V gene are KGHSH and LQKENI. The CDR3 runs to 15 residues. V was shortened by 2 bases and J by 4 bases, with 13 bases between the two germline ends. The CDR3 here is CASSPNTAEADTQYF. CDR3 in DNA: TGTGCCAGCTCACCAAACACGGCGGAGGCAGATACGCAGTATTTT.

The J gene is TRBJ2-1, the V gene TRBV13; 7 positions match TRBD2. With 3 bases clipped from V and 0 bases from J, the junction kept 8 bases outside the gene matches. The CDR3 extends over 17 amino acids. In germline, CDR1 is PRHDT, CDR2 FYEKMQ (reference sequence). The CDR3 DNA follows: TGTGCCAGCAGCTTTGGTCCAGCGGGGCTCTCCTACAATGAGCAGTTCTTC. Its translation is CASSFGPAGLSYNEQFF. Full variable domain (outside the CDR3, taken from reference TRBV13 and TRBJ2-1): AAGVIQSPRHLIKEKRETATLKCYPIPRHDTVYWYQQGPGQDPQFLISFYEKMQSDKGSIPDRFSAQQFSDYHSELNMSSLELGDSALYFCASSFGPAGLSYNEQFFGPGTRLTVL.

The CDR3 DNA follows: TGTGCCACCCATTTCCAGGGTCCGGCAGATACGCAGTATTTT. This gives the protein CATHFQGPADTQYF. This chain uses TRBV28 with TRBJ2-3, with TRBD1 as a possible D gene (5 bases). The germline V gene encodes CDR1 MDHEN and CDR2 SYDVKM. V lost 10 bases and J 4 bases, leaving 18 bases between the germline ends. This CDR3 comprises 14 residues.

The V gene is TRBV9, the J gene TRBJ1-4; D gene unclear. The V gene's germline CDR1 is SGDLS and CDR2 YYNGEE. The CDR3 runs 13 residues. V lost 3 bases and J 3 bases, leaving 6 bases between the germline ends. The DNA for the CDR3 is TGTGCCAGCAGCGCGGGATCTAATGAAAAACTGTTTTTT. It specifies CASSAGSNEKLFF.

This clone was counted a single time. This chain joins TRBV6-5 and TRBJ2-3; 7 nucleotides line up with TRBD1. Germline-derived CDR1 and CDR2 are MNHEY and SVGAGI. The CDR3 runs 16 residues. Trimming cost V 2 bases and J 1 base; bases outside gene matches: 6. The CDR3 DNA sequence: TGTGCCAGCAGTTACGATGGTGGACAGGGCACAGATACGCAGTATTTT. Protein product: CASSYDGGQGTDTQYF.

The DNA for the CDR3 is TGTGCCAGCAGAGATAGCGGGACGAACACCGGGGAGCTGTTTTTT. It is translated as CASRDSGTNTGELFF. V usage is TRBV28 and J usage is TRBJ2-2, with 8 bases matching TRBD2. The CDR3 extends over 15 amino acids. J gave up 0 bases and V 6 bases, and 3 bases lay outside the gene matches. CDR1 and CDR2 (germline): MDHEN, SYDVKM.

The genes are TRBV27 and TRBJ1-1; D is perhaps TRBD1 (6 bases). This CDR3 contains 14 residues. The V end lost 2 bases, the J end lost 1 base, and 8 bases lay between the germline ends. The germline V gene has CDR1 MNHEY and CDR2 SMNVEV (reference sequence). This CDR3 reads CASSLTGTNTEAFF. The CDR3 region has the DNA TGTGCCAGCAGTTTAACAGGGACGAACACTGAAGCTTTCTTT.

The chain combines TRBV5-1 with TRBJ2-3; D is possibly TRBD1 (6 bases). Trimming left V 0 bases short and J 2 bases short, with 13 bases between. The germline V gene encodes CDR1 SGHRS and CDR2 YFSETQ. There are 16 residues in the CDR3. The CDR3 coding sequence is TGCGCCAGCAGCTTGGTTGGGACATCAATCACAGATACGCAGTATTTT. Translated, it gives CASSLVGTSITDTQYF. Full variable domain (rest looked up from reference TRBV5-1 and TRBJ2-3): KAGVTQTPRYLIKTRGQQVTLSCSPISGHRSVSWYQQTPGQGLQFLFEYFSETQRNKGNFPGRFSGRQFSNSRSEMNVSTLELGDSALYLCASSLVGTSITDTQYFGPGTRLTVL.

The gene calls are TRBV28 and TRBJ2-7; 7 bases agree with TRBD1. Per germline, CDR1 MDHEN and CDR2 SYDVKM. The CDR3 loop spans 13 amino acids. V trimming: 5 bases; J trimming: 7 bases; junction bases outside the gene matches: 8. CDR3 in DNA: TGTGCCAGCAGTCTCCAGGGACAGCAAGAGCAGTACTTC. Amino acids: CASSLQGQQEQYF.

The chain links TRBV30 to TRBJ2-5; perhaps TRBD1 as D (6 bases). The V end was cut by 0 bases, the J end by 5 bases, with 19 bases between. Per germline, CDR1 GTSNPN and CDR2 SVGIG (reference sequence). This CDR3 has 16 amino acids. The CDR3 spells CAWSVGWRRRGETQYF. The CDR3 DNA reads as TGTGCCTGGAGTGTGGGGTGGCGGCGAAGGGGGGAGACCCAGTACTTC.